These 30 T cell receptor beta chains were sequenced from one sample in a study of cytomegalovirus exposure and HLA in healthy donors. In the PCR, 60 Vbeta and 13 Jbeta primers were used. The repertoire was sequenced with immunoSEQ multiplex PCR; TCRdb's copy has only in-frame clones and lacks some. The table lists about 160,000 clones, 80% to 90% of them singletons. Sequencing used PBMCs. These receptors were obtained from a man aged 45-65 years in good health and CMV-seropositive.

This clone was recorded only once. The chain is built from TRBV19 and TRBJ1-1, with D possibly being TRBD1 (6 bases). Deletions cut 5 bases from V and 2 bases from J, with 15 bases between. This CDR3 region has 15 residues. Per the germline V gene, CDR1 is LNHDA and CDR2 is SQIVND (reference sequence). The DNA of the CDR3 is TGTGCCAGTAGTTACCCTGGGGGCCTAAACACTGAAGCTTTCTTT. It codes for CASSYPGGLNTEAFF.

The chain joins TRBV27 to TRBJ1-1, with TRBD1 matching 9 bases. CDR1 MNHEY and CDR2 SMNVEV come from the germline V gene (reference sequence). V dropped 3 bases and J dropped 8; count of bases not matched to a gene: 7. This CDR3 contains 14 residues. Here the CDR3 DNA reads TGTGCCAGCAGTTTTACAGGGGGCGTGGGGGAAGCTTTCTTT. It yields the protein CASSFTGGVGEAFF.

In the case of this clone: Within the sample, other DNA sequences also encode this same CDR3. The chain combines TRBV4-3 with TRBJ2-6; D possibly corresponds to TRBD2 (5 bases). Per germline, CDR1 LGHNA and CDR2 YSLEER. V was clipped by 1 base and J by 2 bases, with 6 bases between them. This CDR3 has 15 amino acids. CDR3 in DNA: TGCGCCAGCAGCCAAGGAGGGACTGGGGCCAACGTCCTGACTTTC. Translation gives CASSQGGTGANVLTF.

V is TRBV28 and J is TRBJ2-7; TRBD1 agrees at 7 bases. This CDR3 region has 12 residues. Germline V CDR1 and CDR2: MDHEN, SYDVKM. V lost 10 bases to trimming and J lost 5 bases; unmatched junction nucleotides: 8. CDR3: CATIDRVNEQYF. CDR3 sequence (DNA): TGTGCCACCATAGACAGGGTCAACGAGCAGTACTTC.

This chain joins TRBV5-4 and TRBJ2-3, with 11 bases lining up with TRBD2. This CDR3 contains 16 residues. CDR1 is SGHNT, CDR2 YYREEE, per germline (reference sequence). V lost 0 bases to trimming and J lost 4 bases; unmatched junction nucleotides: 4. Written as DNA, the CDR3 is TGTGCCAGCAGCTTGGAACTAGCGGGAGTAGCAGATACGCAGTATTTT. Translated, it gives CASSLELAGVADTQYF.

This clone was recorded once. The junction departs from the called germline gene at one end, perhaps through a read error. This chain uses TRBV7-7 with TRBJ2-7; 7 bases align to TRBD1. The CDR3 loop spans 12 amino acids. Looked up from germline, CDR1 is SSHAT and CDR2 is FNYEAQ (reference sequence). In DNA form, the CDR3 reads TGTGCTAGCAGCTTTCCAGGGGGCGAGCAGTACTTC. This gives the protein CASSFPGGEQYF.

Here the CDR3 reads CASSPLIAGGPERELFF. CDR3 in DNA: TGTGCCAGCAGCCCTTTGATAGCGGGGGGGCCGGAGAGGGAGCTGTTTTTT. The rearrangement uses TRBV4-2 and TRBJ2-2, with 11 bases lining up with TRBD2. CDR3 length: 17 amino acids. Germline CDR1 and CDR2: LGHNA and YNFKEQ. V was clipped by 4 bases and J by 9 bases; unmatched bases: 13.

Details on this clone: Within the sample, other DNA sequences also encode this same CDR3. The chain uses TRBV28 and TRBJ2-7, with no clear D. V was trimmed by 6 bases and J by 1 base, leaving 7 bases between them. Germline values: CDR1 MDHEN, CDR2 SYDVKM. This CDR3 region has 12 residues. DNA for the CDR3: TGTGCCAGCAGCCCCGGGTCCTACGAGCAGTACTTC. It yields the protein CASSPGSYEQYF.

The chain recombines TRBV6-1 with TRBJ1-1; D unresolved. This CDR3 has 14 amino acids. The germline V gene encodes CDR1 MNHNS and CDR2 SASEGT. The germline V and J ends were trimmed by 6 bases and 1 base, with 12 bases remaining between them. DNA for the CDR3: TGTGCCAGCAGCGAGTCCACAGCGAACACTGAAGCTTTCTTT. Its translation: CASSESTANTEAFF.

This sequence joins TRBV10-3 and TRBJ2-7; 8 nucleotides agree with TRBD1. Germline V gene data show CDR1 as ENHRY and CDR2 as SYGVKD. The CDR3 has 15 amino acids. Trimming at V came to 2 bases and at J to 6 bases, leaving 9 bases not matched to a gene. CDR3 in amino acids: CAISEKGQDPCEQYF. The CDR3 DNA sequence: TGTGCCATCAGTGAGAAGGGACAGGATCCTTGCGAGCAGTACTTC.

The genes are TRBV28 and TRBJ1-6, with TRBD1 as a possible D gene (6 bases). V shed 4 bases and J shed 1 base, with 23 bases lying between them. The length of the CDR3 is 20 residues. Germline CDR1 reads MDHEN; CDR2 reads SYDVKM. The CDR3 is CASSYRPVAGVRSYNSPLHF. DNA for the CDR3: TGTGCCAGCAGTTATCGCCCCGTAGCAGGGGTAAGATCCTATAATTCACCCCTCCACTTT.

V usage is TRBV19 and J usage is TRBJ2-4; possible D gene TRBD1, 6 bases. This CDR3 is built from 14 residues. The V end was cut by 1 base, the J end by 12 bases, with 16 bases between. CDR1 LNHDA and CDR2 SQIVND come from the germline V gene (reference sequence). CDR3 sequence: CASSIVGGQRGQYF. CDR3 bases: TGTGCCAGTAGTATAGTTGGGGGCCAGCGAGGTCAGTACTTC.

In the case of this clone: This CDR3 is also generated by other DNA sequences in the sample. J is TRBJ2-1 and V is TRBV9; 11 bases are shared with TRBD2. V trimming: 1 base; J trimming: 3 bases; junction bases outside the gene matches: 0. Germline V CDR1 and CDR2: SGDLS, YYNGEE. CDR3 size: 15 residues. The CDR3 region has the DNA TGTGCCAGCAGCGTAACTAGCGGGAGCTACAATGAGCAGTTCTTC. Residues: CASSVTSGSYNEQFF.

The CDR3 bases are TGTGCCAGCAGTCTGAGACAGGGTGGCAAAAACATTCAGTACTTC. Amino acids: CASSLRQGGKNIQYF. The rearrangement links TRBV7-3 to TRBJ2-4; 7 bases fit TRBD1. After removal of 6 bases from V and 3 bases from J, the junction contained 8 bases not matched to a gene. The CDR3 loop spans 15 amino acids. Per the germline V gene, CDR1 is SGHTA and CDR2 is FQGTGA.

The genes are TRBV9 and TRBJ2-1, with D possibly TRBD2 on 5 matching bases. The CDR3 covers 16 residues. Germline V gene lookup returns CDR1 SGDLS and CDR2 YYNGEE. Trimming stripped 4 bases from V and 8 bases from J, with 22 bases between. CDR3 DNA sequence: TGTGCCAGCAGCTCGGGTCCTCGGGGTTTCGGAGATGAGCAGTTCTTC. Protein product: CASSSGPRGFGDEQFF.

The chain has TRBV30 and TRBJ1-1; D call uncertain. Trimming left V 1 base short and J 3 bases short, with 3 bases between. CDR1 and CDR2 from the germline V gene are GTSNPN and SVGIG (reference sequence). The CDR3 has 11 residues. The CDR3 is CAWSGHTEAFF. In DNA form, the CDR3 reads TGTGCCTGGAGTGGGCACACTGAAGCTTTCTTT.

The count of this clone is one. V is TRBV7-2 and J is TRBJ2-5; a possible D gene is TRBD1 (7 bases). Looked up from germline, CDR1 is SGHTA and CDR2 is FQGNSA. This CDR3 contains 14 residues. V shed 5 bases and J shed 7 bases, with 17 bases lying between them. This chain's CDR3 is CASSPSTQGGTQYF. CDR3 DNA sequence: TGTGCCAGCAGCCCGTCCACCCAGGGGGGGACCCAGTACTTC.

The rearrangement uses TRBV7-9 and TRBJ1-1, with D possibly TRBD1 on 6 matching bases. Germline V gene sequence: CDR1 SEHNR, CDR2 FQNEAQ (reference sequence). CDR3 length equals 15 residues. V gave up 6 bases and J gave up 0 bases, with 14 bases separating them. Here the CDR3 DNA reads TGTGCCAGCAGTAGGGGGGGGACCTTGAACACTGAAGCTTTCTTT. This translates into CASSRGGTLNTEAFF.

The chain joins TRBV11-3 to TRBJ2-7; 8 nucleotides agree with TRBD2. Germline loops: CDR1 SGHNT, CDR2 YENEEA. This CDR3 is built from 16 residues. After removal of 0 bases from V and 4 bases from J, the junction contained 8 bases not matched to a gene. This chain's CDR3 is CASSLDAGSGIYEQYF. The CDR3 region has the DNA TGTGCCAGCAGCTTAGACGCTGGTAGCGGGATTTACGAGCAGTACTTC.

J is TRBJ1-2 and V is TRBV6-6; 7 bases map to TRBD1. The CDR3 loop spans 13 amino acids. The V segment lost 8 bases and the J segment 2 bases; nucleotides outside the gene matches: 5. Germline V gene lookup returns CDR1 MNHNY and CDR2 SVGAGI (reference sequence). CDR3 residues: CASERGRNYGYTF. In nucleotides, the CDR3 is TGTGCCAGCGAAAGGGGGCGAAACTATGGCTACACCTTC.

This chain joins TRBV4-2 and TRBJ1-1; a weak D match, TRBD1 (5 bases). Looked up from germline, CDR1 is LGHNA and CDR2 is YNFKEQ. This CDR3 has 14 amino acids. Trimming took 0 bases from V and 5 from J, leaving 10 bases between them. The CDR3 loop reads CASSQEGQGTEAFF. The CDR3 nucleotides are TGTGCCAGCAGCCAAGAGGGGCAGGGAACTGAAGCTTTCTTT.

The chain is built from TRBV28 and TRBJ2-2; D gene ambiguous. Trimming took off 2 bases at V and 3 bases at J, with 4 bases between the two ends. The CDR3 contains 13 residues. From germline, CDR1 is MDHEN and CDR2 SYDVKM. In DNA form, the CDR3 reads TGTGCCAGCAGTTTACCCTACACCGGGGAGCTGTTTTTT. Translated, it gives CASSLPYTGELFF.

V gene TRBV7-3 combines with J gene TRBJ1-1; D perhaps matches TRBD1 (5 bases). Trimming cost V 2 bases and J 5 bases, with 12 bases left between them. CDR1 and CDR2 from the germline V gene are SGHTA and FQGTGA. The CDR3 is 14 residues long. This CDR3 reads CASSLQGLGTEAFF. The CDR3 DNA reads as TGTGCCAGCAGCTTACAGGGACTGGGGACTGAAGCTTTCTTT.

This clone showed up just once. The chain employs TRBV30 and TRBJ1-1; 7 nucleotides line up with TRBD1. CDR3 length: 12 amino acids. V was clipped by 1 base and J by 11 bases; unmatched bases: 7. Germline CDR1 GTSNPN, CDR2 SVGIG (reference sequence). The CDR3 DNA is TGTGCCTGGAGTGGGACAGGTGGAAGGGCTTTCTTT. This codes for CAWSGTGGRAFF.

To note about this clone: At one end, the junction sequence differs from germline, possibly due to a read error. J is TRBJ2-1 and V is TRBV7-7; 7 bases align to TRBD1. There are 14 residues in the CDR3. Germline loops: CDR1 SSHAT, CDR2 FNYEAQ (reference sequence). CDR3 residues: CASSLDRHYNEQFF. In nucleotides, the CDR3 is TGTGCTAGCAGCTTGGACAGGCATTACAATGAGCAGTTCTTC.

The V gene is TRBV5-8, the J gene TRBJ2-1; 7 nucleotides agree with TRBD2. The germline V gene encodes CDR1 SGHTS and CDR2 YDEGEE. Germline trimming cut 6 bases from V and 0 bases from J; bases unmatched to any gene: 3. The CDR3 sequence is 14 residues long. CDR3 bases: TGTGCCAGCATCCGCGGGAGCTCCTACAATGAGCAGTTCTTC. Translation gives CASIRGSSYNEQFF.

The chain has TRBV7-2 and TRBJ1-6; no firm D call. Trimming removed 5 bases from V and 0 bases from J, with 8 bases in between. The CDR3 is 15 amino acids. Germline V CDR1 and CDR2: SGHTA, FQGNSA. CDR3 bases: TGTGCCAGCAGCAACAGTCCCTCCTATAATTCACCCCTCCACTTT. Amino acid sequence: CASSNSPSYNSPLHF. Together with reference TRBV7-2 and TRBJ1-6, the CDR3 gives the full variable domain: GAGVSQSPSNKVTEKGKDVELRCDPISGHTALYWYRQSLGQGLEFLIYFQGNSAPDKSGLPSDRFSAERTGGSVSTLTIQRTQQEDSAVYLCASSNSPSYNSPLHFGNGTRLTVT.

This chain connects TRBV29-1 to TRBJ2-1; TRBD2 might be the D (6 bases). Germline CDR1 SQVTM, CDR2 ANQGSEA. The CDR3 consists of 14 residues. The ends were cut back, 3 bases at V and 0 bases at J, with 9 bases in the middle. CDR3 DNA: TGCAGCGTTGATCGGGAGTTCTCCTACAATGAGCAGTTCTTC. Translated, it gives CSVDREFSYNEQFF.

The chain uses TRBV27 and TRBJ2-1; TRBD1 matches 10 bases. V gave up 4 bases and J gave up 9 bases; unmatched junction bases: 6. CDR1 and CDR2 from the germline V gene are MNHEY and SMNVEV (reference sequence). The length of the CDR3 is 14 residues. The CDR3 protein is CASSSTGQGTEQFF. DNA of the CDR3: TGTGCCAGCAGTTCAACGGGACAGGGGACTGAGCAGTTCTTC.

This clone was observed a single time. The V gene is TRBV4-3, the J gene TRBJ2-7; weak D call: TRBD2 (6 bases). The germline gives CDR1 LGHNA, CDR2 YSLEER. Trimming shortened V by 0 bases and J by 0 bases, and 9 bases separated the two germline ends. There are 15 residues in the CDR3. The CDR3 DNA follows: TGCGCCAGCAGCCAAGAGGGGGGAGCCTCCTACGAGCAGTACTTC. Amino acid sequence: CASSQEGGASYEQYF.